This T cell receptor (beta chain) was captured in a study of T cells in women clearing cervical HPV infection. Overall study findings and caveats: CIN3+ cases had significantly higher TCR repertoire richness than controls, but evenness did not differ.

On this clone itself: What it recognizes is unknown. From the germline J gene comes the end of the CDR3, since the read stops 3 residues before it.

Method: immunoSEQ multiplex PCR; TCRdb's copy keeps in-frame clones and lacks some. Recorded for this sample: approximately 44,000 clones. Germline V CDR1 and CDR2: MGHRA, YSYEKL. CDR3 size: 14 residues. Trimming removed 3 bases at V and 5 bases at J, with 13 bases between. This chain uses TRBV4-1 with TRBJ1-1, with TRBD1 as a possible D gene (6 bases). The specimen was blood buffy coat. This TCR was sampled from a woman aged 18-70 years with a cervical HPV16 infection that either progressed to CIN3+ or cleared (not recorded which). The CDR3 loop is CASSHAGEGTEAFF. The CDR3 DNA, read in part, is TGCGCCAGCAGCCACGCAGGGGAGGGGACTGAA.